Included here is one T cell receptor beta chain sequence, with context. This clone is a singleton in its sample. Its antigen specificity is not known. No base-level quality is on record; no much larger clone is a single base apart. Receptor amplification or capture employed the immunoSEQ multiplex PCR assay. TCRdb re-hosts the immuneACCESS table, in-frame sequences only. Its copies lack some clones; in the studies checked, an unresolved V gene accounts for under half of them, and the cause for the rest is not known. The sample contains 120,000 to 150,000 clones, around 92% of them found a single time. The ten largest clones capture about 3.2% of the sample. Based on the germline V gene, the CDR1 and CDR2 sequences are MNHEY and SVGAGI. Trimming removed 3 bases from V and 1 base from J, leaving 7 bases between the germline ends. The CDR3 runs 14 residues from the cysteine to the phenylalanine. Just CDR3 DNA is preserved here, 42 bases in frame from base 1.

The data were obtained in a study of control samples from healthy donors and cancer patients (dated by TCRdb to 2018 to 2021). This receptor was taken from a man younger than 40 in good health. In this chain, TRBV6-5 is recombined with TRBJ1-5; TRBD1 might be the D gene, on 5 matching bases. Sequenced input: blood. The base sequence is TGTGCCAGCAGTTATCGGGACAGCAATCAGCCCCAGCATTTT. This is translated as CASSYRDSNQPQHF.